A single sample gave rise to the 32 T cell receptor beta chains below, sequenced in a study of T cells in Graves' hyperthyroidism and ophthalmopathy. Researchers took RNA transcripts and amplified the TCR beta CDR3 regions from them. A first-round RT-PCR of the TCR CDR3 used the HTBI primer set. TCRdb reanalysed the multiplex PCR reads using MiXCR and keeps one entry per CDR3 protein. The data hold 250,000 to 300,000 distinct CDR3 sequences, with about an eighth observed a single time. The sample consisted of blood. The receptors derive from a woman aged 25 to 39 with Graves' hyperthyroidism that later progressed to Graves' ophthalmopathy.

This clonotype was detected only a few times. V and J are TRBV24-1 and TRBJ2-2; the D is unclear. Germline lookup yields CDR1 KGHDR and CDR2 SFDVKD. Trimming shortened V by 12 bases and J by 0 bases, and 10 bases separated the two germline ends. CDR3 length: 13 residues. The DNA for the CDR3 is TGTGCCTCCAAAAACCCGAACACCGGGGAGCTGTTTTTT. Encoded protein: CASKNPNTGELFF.

This clonotype was seen more than once but under ten times. The chain recombines TRBV10-3 with TRBJ2-3, with D uncertain. The CDR3 length is 15 residues. Trimming left V 2 bases short and J 1 base short, with 10 bases between. Germline CDR1 and CDR2: ENHRY and SYGVKD. CDR3 DNA sequence: TGTGCCATCAGTGAGCAAAGGGTCGGCACAGATACGCAGTATTTT. This gives the protein CAISEQRVGTDTQYF.

This clonotype was seen at least ten times. V and J are TRBV11-2 and TRBJ1-2; the D is unclear. V shed 3 bases and J shed 4 bases, with 15 bases lying between them. Germline lookup yields CDR1 SGHAT and CDR2 FQNNGV. The CDR3 runs to 15 residues. CDR3 nucleotides: TGTGCCAGCAGCTTTCAAGGCCCTAGATTCTATGGCTACACCTTC. Protein: CASSFQGPRFYGYTF.

This clonotype was counted many times. V gene TRBV20-1 combines with J gene TRBJ2-4; maybe TRBD1 (5 bases). Trimming pared 3 bases from V and 8 bases from J, leaving 14 bases between. The CDR3 runs to 13 residues. The germline CDR1 and CDR2 sequences are DFQATT and SNEGSKA (reference sequence). The CDR3 region is CSASRTHGDIQYF. The CDR3 DNA reads as TGCAGTGCTAGTAGGACACATGGGGACATTCAGTACTTC.

V and J are TRBV11-2 and TRBJ2-3; no definite D call. There are 10 residues in the CDR3. V shed 5 bases and J shed 10 bases, with 7 bases lying between them. CDR1 is SGHAT, CDR2 FQNNGV, per germline. The DNA of the CDR3 is TGTGCCAGCAGCCACCGGGCGCAGTATTTT. The encoded protein is CASSHRAQYF.

This clonotype came up many times. The gene calls are TRBV7-3 and TRBJ1-1; a weak D match, TRBD1 (5 bases). The germline V gene has CDR1 SGHTA and CDR2 FQGTGA. The V end lost 5 bases, the J end lost 5 bases, and 15 bases lay between the germline ends. The CDR3 is made up of 14 amino acids. The CDR3, as DNA: TGTGCCAGCAGCGCCTATGGGGGAGAAACTGAAGCTTTCTTT. This encodes CASSAYGGETEAFF. Based on the CDR3 plus reference TRBV7-3 and TRBJ1-1, the full variable domain is GAGVSQTPSNKVTEKGKYVELRCDPISGHTALYWYRQSLGQGPEFLIYFQGTGAADDSGLPNDRFFAVRPEGSVSTLKIQRTERGDSAVYLCASSAYGGETEAFFGQGTRLTVV.

The CDR3 loop is CSVGRSEYDEQFF. CDR3 bases: TGCAGCGTTGGACGTTCGGAGTACGATGAGCAGTTCTTC. This chain links TRBV29-1 with TRBJ2-1, with D unresolved. CDR3 size: 13 residues. Germline V gene lookup returns CDR1 SQVTM and CDR2 ANQGSEA. The ends were cut back, 4 bases at V and 8 bases at J, with 15 bases in the middle.

J is TRBJ2-3 and V is TRBV19; 9 bases fit TRBD1. V lost 3 bases, J lost 6 bases, and 7 bases stayed unmatched. This CDR3 is built from 15 residues. CDR1 and CDR2 from the germline V gene are LNHDA and SQIVND (reference sequence). The CDR3 nucleotides read TGTGCCAGTAGTATCGGGGGACAGGGTCTCGATACGCAGTATTTT. Protein product: CASSIGGQGLDTQYF.

This clonotype was seen repeatedly, ten times or more. This chain uses TRBV2 with TRBJ2-4; D is perhaps TRBD1 or TRBD2 (7 bases each). The CDR3 length is 15 residues. Trimming took 7 bases from V and 7 from J, leaving 20 bases between them. Germline-derived CDR1 and CDR2 are SNHLY and FYNNEI. CDR3 protein: CASKGAHERGNIQYF. The CDR3 nucleotides are TGTGCCAGCAAGGGGGCCCACGAGCGGGGTAACATTCAGTACTTC.

The chain couples TRBV19 to TRBJ2-1; TRBD1 aligns across 7 bases. V dropped 3 bases and J dropped 9; count of bases not matched to a gene: 17. This CDR3 is 17 amino acids long. Germline values: CDR1 LNHDA, CDR2 SQIVND (reference sequence). The CDR3, as DNA: TGTGCCAGTAGTATGGGAAGGGGACAGCTTATGGTCGTTGAGCAGTTCTTC. Translation: CASSMGRGQLMVVEQFF.

This clonotype came up many times. This chain links TRBV28 with TRBJ1-3, with D maybe TRBD1 (6 bases). Germline V gene sequence: CDR1 MDHEN, CDR2 SYDVKM. This CDR3 has 15 residues. V was trimmed by 6 bases and J by 0 bases, leaving 12 bases between them. The CDR3: CASSVTGSSGNTIYF. CDR3 coding DNA: TGTGCCAGCAGCGTGACAGGTAGCTCTGGAAACACCATATATTTT.

A word on this clonotype: A much larger clone sits a single nucleotide away, making a read error possible. This CDR3 is missing its conserved last phenylalanine or tryptophan, likely due to a read error. The V gene is TRBV30, the J gene TRBJ2-7; a possible D gene is TRBD2 (7 bases). Trimming cost V 1 base and J 6 bases, with 16 bases left between them. Looked up from germline, CDR1 is GTSNPN and CDR2 is SVGIG (reference sequence). The length of the CDR3 is 14 residues. CDR3 DNA: TGTGCCTGGAGTGGGGGGGGCCGAGGGGTCGAGCAGTACCTC. Translating it yields CAWSGGGRGVEQYL.

The chain recombines TRBV19 with TRBJ1-2, with 11 bases identical to TRBD1. The CDR3 length is 16 residues. The V gene end was trimmed by 7 bases and the J gene end by 5 bases; junction bases not matched to a gene: 12. The V gene's germline CDR1 is LNHDA and CDR2 SQIVND (reference sequence). As DNA, the CDR3 is TGTGCCAGTACCAGGACAGGGGGCGAGGCCCGATATGGCTACACCTTC. Its translation is CASTRTGGEARYGYTF.

This clonotype has a count of ten or more. The chain carries TRBV6-1 and TRBJ1-5; D unresolved. CDR3 length: 14 residues. Trimming cost V 1 base and J 4 bases, with 8 bases left between them. The germline V gene encodes CDR1 MNHNS and CDR2 SASEGT. The CDR3: CASSEVNGNQPQHF. CDR3 DNA sequence: TGTGCCAGCAGTGAAGTTAACGGAAATCAGCCCCAGCATTTT.

There are a few counts of this clonotype. The rearrangement joins TRBV7-9 to TRBJ2-1, with TRBD2 matching 7 bases. The CDR3 consists of 16 residues. Germline V gene sequence: CDR1 SEHNR, CDR2 FQNEAQ (reference sequence). V was clipped by 2 bases and J by 0 bases; unmatched bases: 4. CDR3 sequence reads: CASSLSGGGSYNEQFF. Written as DNA, the CDR3 is TGTGCCAGCAGCTTATCCGGCGGGGGCTCCTACAATGAGCAGTTCTTC.

Many counts were recorded for this clonotype. V gene TRBV7-2 combines with J gene TRBJ2-1; TRBD2 aligns across 7 bases. Germline lookup yields CDR1 SGHTA and CDR2 FQGNSA. The J segment lost 6 bases and the V segment lost 4 bases, leaving 6 bases of the junction unmatched. This CDR3 contains 14 residues. CDR3 in amino acids: CASSSRGGSNEQFF. CDR3 nucleotide sequence: TGTGCCAGCAGCTCCCGGGGAGGGAGCAATGAGCAGTTCTTC.

This clonotype was seen repeatedly, ten times or more. CDR3 protein: CASSFLGATDTQYF. The CDR3 nucleotides are TGTGCCAGCAGCTTCCTTGGGGCCACAGATACGCAGTATTTT. The rearrangement links TRBV7-2 to TRBJ2-3; a possible D gene is TRBD1 (5 bases). The germline V gene has CDR1 SGHTA and CDR2 FQGNSA. Trimming took 3 bases from V and 2 from J, leaving 9 bases between them. The CDR3 is made up of 14 amino acids.

This clonotype was counted many times. The genes are TRBV7-2 and TRBJ2-2; TRBD2 matches at 8 bases. CDR3 size: 15 residues. Germline lookup yields CDR1 SGHTA and CDR2 FQGNSA. Trimming cost V 1 base and J 7 bases; bases outside gene matches: 5. The CDR3 region is CASSLEGSGVGELFF. In DNA form, the CDR3 reads TGTGCCAGCAGCTTAGAGGGTAGCGGGGTCGGGGAGCTGTTTTTT.

The sample holds a few counts of this clonotype. The CDR3 loop is CAVAGVHNEQFF. In DNA form, the CDR3 reads TGCGCCGTAGCGGGAGTTCACAATGAGCAGTTCTTC. The V call is TRBV20-1, the J call TRBJ2-1, with 9 bases fitting TRBD2. Germline V CDR1 and CDR2: DFQATT, SNEGSKA (reference sequence). This CDR3 comprises 12 residues.

About this clonotype: A much larger clonotype is one base distant, so this may be a read error. The CDR3, as DNA: TGTGCCAACAGCTCAAAGGGGACAGGGGGCGATACGCAGTATTTT. It encodes CANSSKGTGGDTQYF. The gene calls are TRBV7-6 and TRBJ2-3; 12 bases align to TRBD1. CDR3 length: 15 residues. The germline CDR1 and CDR2 sequences are SGHVS and FNYEAQ.

The chain's CDR3 is CASSTTVGLQETQYF. CDR3 DNA: TGTGCCAGCAGCACAACCGTTGGGCTCCAAGAGACCCAGTACTTC. The chain uses TRBV9 and TRBJ2-5; D is uncertain. Trimming removed 4 bases at V and 1 base at J, with 14 bases between. The CDR3 runs to 15 residues. CDR1 SGDLS and CDR2 YYNGEE come from the germline V gene. The full variable domain, completed using reference TRBV9 and TRBJ2-5, is DSGVTQTPKHLITATGQRVTLRCSPRSGDLSVYWYQQSLDQGLQFLIQYYNGEERAKGNILERFSAQQFPDLHSELNLSSLELGDSALYFCASSTTVGLQETQYFGPGTRLLVL.

This clonotype was seen at least ten times. J is TRBJ1-2 and V is TRBV6-1; D ambiguous. From germline, CDR1 is MNHNS and CDR2 SASEGT. The CDR3 extends over 11 amino acids. V lost 5 bases to trimming and J lost 7 bases, with 8 bases between them. Here the CDR3 reads CASSSGSGYTF. DNA for the CDR3: TGTGCCAGCAGTAGTGGTTCTGGCTACACCTTC.

This clonotype has ten or more counts. This chain connects TRBV28 to TRBJ2-7; D is uncertain. Trimming took off 5 bases at V and 1 base at J, with 3 bases between the two ends. The length of the CDR3 is 11 residues. From germline, CDR1 is MDHEN and CDR2 SYDVKM. CDR3 nucleotide sequence: TGTGCCAGCAGTAGATCCTACGAGCAGTACTTC. As protein: CASSRSYEQYF.

The table lists this clonotype with a few counts. V gene TRBV4-3 combines with J gene TRBJ2-3; TRBD2 is a possible D gene (5 bases). CDR1 LGHNA and CDR2 YSLEER come from the germline V gene. The germline V and J ends were trimmed by 3 bases and 4 bases, with 20 bases remaining between them. This CDR3 has 17 residues. This CDR3 is CASSQRGQTPAADTQYF. The CDR3 region has the DNA TGCGCCAGCAGCCAGAGAGGGCAAACTCCCGCTGCAGATACGCAGTATTTT.

This clonotype was detected ten times or more. The gene calls are TRBV27 and TRBJ2-1; the D gene could be TRBD1 or TRBD2 (5 bases each). This CDR3 has 15 amino acids. Germline V lookup: CDR1 MNHEY, CDR2 SMNVEV (reference sequence). V was trimmed by 10 bases and J by 7 bases, leaving 23 bases between them. The CDR3 reads CATVLRATGGNEQFF. DNA of the CDR3: TGTGCCACGGTTCTCAGGGCCACGGGCGGGAATGAGCAGTTCTTC.

This clonotype was seen only a few times. The chain couples TRBV24-1 to TRBJ2-7; maybe TRBD2 (5 bases). This CDR3 has 13 residues. Trimming left V 8 bases short and J 2 bases short, with 12 bases between. Germline CDR1 reads KGHDR; CDR2 reads SFDVKD. The CDR3 nucleotides are TGTGCCACCAATTTAGCGACGACCTACGAGCAGTACTTC. As protein: CATNLATTYEQYF.

This clonotype was picked up a small number of times. The rearrangement uses TRBV4-2 and TRBJ2-3; D possibly corresponds to TRBD2 (6 bases). The CDR3 covers 16 residues. Germline V gene lookup returns CDR1 LGHNA and CDR2 YNFKEQ. V was trimmed by 1 base and J by 2 bases, leaving 13 bases between them. The CDR3 protein is CASSQVGREYTDTQYF. In DNA form, the CDR3 reads TGTGCCAGCAGCCAAGTAGGACGGGAGTACACAGATACGCAGTATTTT.

At least ten counts were recorded for this clonotype. This chain's CDR3 is CASSYGQGATEAFF. The CDR3 DNA sequence: TGTGCCAGCAGTTACGGGCAGGGGGCCACTGAAGCTTTCTTT. The chain is built from TRBV6-5 and TRBJ1-1, with 8 positions matching TRBD1. CDR3 length: 14 amino acids. Germline V CDR1 and CDR2: MNHEY, SVGAGI. J gave up 4 bases and V 2 bases, and 3 bases lay outside the gene matches.

In this sample, this clonotype turned up a few times. The chain uses TRBV6-5 and TRBJ2-3, with a tentative D call TRBD2 (5 bases). Germline lookup yields CDR1 MNHEY and CDR2 SVGAGI. V was trimmed by 0 bases and J by 5 bases, leaving 12 bases between them. The length of the CDR3 is 15 residues. The CDR3 sequence is CASSYSRSGVDTQYF. In DNA, the CDR3 is TGTGCCAGCAGTTACTCGAGGAGCGGTGTAGATACGCAGTATTTT.

The chain carries TRBV4-3 and TRBJ2-2; the match to TRBD2 covers 7 bases. The germline V gene has CDR1 LGHNA and CDR2 YSLEER. CDR3 length equals 15 residues. V was pared by 1 base and J by 3 bases, with 2 bases of the junction left unmatched. The CDR3 coding sequence is TGCGCCAGCAGCCAAGCTCTAGCGGACACCGGGGAGCTGTTTTTT. The encoded protein is CASSQALADTGELFF.

The sample holds a few counts of this clonotype. The chain links TRBV6-2 or TRBV6-3 to TRBJ2-3; 10 bases map to TRBD2. V trimming: 4 bases; J trimming: 4 bases; junction bases outside the gene matches: 29. The CDR3 totals 23 residues. The germline V gene has CDR1 MNHEY and CDR2 SVGEGT. CDR3 bases: TGTGCCAGCAGTTCACTAACCATTTTGGACAGCTCTAGCGGGAGCCAGGTTCCAGATACGCAGTATTTT. It encodes CASSSLTILDSSSGSQVPDTQYF.

This clonotype has at least ten counts. The DNA of the CDR3 is TGTGCCAGCAGCCAAGTTTGGGGGAACAATCAGCCCCAGCATTTT. This gives the protein CASSQVWGNNQPQHF. The rearrangement uses TRBV3-1 and TRBJ1-5, with a tentative D call TRBD1 (5 bases). Germline CDR1 reads LGHDT; CDR2 reads YNNKEL (reference sequence). Trimming removed 1 base at V and 3 bases at J, with 10 bases between. CDR3 length: 15 amino acids.